This T cell receptor (beta chain) was documented in a study of blood T cell repertoires in COVID-19. The V end lost 7 bases, the J end lost 0 bases, and 12 bases lay between the germline ends. Looked up from germline, CDR1 is KGHDR and CDR2 is SFDVKD. The CDR3 length is 15 residues. The authors' processing: Amplification of reference gene primers was used by the study to estimate nucleated cell counts. Method: immunoSEQ multiplex PCR; TCRdb's copy keeps in-frame clones and lacks some. D and trimming come from the DNA, and the V and J calls and clone size come from that table. The table lists about 110,000 clones, less than 75% of them singletons, with less than 2% in the top ten.

Sequencing input: peripheral blood. V usage is TRBV24-1 and J usage is TRBJ1-5; D gene ambiguous. This clonotype was obtained from a woman between 40 and 55 years old with acute or convalescent COVID-19. As DNA, the CDR3 is TGTGCCACCAGCCCCGGGGATTATAGCAATCAGCCCCAGCATTTT. Translating gives CATSPGDYSNQPQHF.